This T cell receptor (beta chain) stems from a study of blood T cell repertoires in COVID-19. Sequencing was performed with immunoSEQ multiplex PCR; in TCRdb, only in-frame clones are kept and a portion is missing. The repertoire holds around 45,000 clones, 60% to 80% seen once, with 30% to 35% in the top ten. Germline assignment: CDR1 MNHEY and CDR2 SMNVEV (reference sequence). Trimming shortened V by 6 bases and J by 5 bases, and 17 bases separated the two germline ends. The CDR3 consists of 16 residues. The chain combines TRBV27 with TRBJ1-6, with D perhaps matching TRBD1 (6 bases). This clonotype was sampled from an elderly woman with acute or convalescent COVID-19. Material: peripheral blood. CDR3 in amino acids: CASSLGGWGDNSPLHF. The CDR3 DNA reads TGTGCCAGCAGCCTAGGGGGATGGGGTGATAATTCACCCCTCCACTTT.